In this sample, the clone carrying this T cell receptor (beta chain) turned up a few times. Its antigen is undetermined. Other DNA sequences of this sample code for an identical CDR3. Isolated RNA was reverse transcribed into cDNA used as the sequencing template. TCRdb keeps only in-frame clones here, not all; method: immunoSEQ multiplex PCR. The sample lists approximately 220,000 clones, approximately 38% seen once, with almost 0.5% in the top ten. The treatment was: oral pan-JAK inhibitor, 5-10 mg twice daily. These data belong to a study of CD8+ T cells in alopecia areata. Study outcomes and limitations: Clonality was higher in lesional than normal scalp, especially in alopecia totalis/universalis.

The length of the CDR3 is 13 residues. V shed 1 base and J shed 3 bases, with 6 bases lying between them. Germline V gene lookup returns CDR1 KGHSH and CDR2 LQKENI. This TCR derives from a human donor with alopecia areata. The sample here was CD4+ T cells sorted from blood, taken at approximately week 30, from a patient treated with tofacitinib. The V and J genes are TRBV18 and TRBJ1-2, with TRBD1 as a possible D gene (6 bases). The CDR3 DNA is TGTGCCAGCTCACCACAGGGGGACTATGGCTACACCTTC. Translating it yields CASSPQGDYGYTF. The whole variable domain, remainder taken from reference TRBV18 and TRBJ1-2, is NAGVMQNPRHLVRRRGQEARLRCSPMKGHSHVYWYRQLPEEGLKFMVYLQKENIIDESGMPKERFSAEFPKEGPSILRIQQVVRGDSAAYFCASSPQGDYGYTFGSGTRLTVV.